One TCR beta chain is described in this entry. The sample belongs to a study of OX40 agonist ivuxolimab in advanced cancers. Using immunoSEQ multiplex PCR, the repertoire was profiled, and TCRdb retains in-frame clones only, with some absent. The sample records roughly 60,000 clones, 85% to 90% being singletons. The germline V gene encodes CDR1 LNHDA and CDR2 SQIVND (reference sequence). The V end was cut by 5 bases, the J end by 0 bases, with 7 bases between. This CDR3 region has 14 residues. The gene calls are TRBV19 and TRBJ2-2, with no clear D. The receptor was isolated from an adult with an advanced solid tumor such as melanoma, head and neck, liver or kidney cancer. The source was CD4+ or CD8+ T cells sorted from blood, collected in a trial of the OX40 agonist ivuxolimab. CDR3 amino acids: CASSPRSNTGELFF. CDR3 sequence (DNA): TGTGCCAGTAGTCCTAGATCGAACACCGGGGAGCTGTTTTTT.